A single sample gave rise to the 6 T cell receptor beta chains below, sequenced in a study of blood T cell repertoires in COVID-19. Measured with immunoSEQ multiplex PCR; TCRdb has only the in-frame clones, and not every one. Seen here are some 250,000 clones, roughly 91% observed once, and the top ten hold about 0.99%. Sequences were obtained from peripheral blood. The receptors originated from a woman between 40 and 50 years old who had recovered from COVID-19.

The rearrangement links TRBV11-2 to TRBJ1-2, with 9 bases that match TRBD1. J lost 8 bases, V lost 7 bases, and 5 bases had no gene match. The CDR3 covers 12 residues. Germline CDR1 and CDR2: SGHAT and FQNNGV. This chain's CDR3 is CASNPDRGGYTF. The CDR3 DNA is TGTGCCAGCAACCCGGACAGGGGCGGCTACACCTTC.

This clone was counted only a few times. The V gene is TRBV7-2, the J gene TRBJ1-6; 8 positions agree with TRBD1. With 5 bases clipped from V and 7 bases from J, the junction kept 7 bases outside the gene matches. Germline lookup yields CDR1 SGHTA and CDR2 FQGNSA. CDR3 length: 15 amino acids. CDR3 region: CASSASGGENSPLHF. CDR3 in DNA: TGTGCCAGCAGCGCTTCAGGGGGCGAGAATTCACCCCTCCACTTT.

The chain has TRBV6-5 and TRBJ2-7, with TRBD1 identical over 7 bases. The CDR3 spans 15 residues. CDR1 and CDR2 (germline): MNHEY, SVGAGI. The trim removed 7 bases at V and 1 base at J, leaving 10 bases unmatched. The CDR3 DNA is TGTGCCAGCACGAGCCGCTGGGGACAGTCCTACGAGCAGTACTTC. Translating gives CASTSRWGQSYEQYF.

The rearrangement links TRBV7-9 to TRBJ2-7; 8 bases are shared with TRBD1. The V and J ends lost 5 bases and 5 bases, in that order; junction bases with no gene match: 8. Germline CDR1 and CDR2: SEHNR and FQNEAQ (reference sequence). This CDR3 region has 14 residues. The CDR3 protein is CASSPRDRIHEQYF. The CDR3 coding sequence is TGTGCCAGCAGCCCAAGGGACAGGATCCACGAGCAGTACTTC. Drawing the rest from reference TRBV7-9 and TRBJ2-7, the complete variable domain is DTGVSQNPRHKITKRGQNVTFRCDPISEHNRLYWYRQTLGQGPEFLTYFQNEAQLEKSRLLSDRFSAERPKGSFSTLEIQRTEQGDSAMYLCASSPRDRIHEQYFGPGTRLTVT.

V gene TRBV7-3 combines with J gene TRBJ1-1; possibly TRBD1 for D (6 bases). The ends were cut back, 1 base at V and 5 bases at J, with 14 bases in the middle. The CDR3 extends over 15 amino acids. Germline loops: CDR1 SGHTA, CDR2 FQGTGA. In DNA form, the CDR3 reads TGTGCCAGCAGCTTAATCGGGGGGGCTCGTACTGAAGCTTTCTTT. Protein: CASSLIGGARTEAFF. Together with reference TRBV7-3 and TRBJ1-1, the CDR3 gives the full variable domain: GAGVSQTPSNKVTEKGKYVELRCDPISGHTALYWYRQSLGQGPEFLIYFQGTGAADDSGLPNDRFFAVRPEGSVSTLKIQRTERGDSAVYLCASSLIGGARTEAFFGQGTRLTVV.

J is TRBJ2-1 and V is TRBV28, with D perhaps matching TRBD1 (5 bases). The CDR3 is 11 residues long. The germline V gene encodes CDR1 MDHEN and CDR2 SYDVKM. V was cut by 6 bases and J by 9 bases, with 9 bases left in between. The CDR3 nucleotides are TGTGCCAGCAGCCTACAGGCTGAGCAGTTCTTC. Translating it yields CASSLQAEQFF.